This T cell receptor beta chain was recovered during a study of blood T cell repertoires in COVID-19. Per the original methods: Using reference gene primer amplification, nucleated cell counts were estimated. The protocol was immunoSEQ multiplex PCR, while the TCRdb copy is restricted to in-frame clones and leaves out a portion. The D gene and trimming were derived from the DNA, and the V and J assignments and clone size from that table. Here the sample spans about 180,000 clones, more than 65% being singletons. This CDR3 has 13 residues. The germline gives CDR1 SQVTM, CDR2 ANQGSEA. V dropped 3 bases and J dropped 7 bases, with 12 bases sitting between them.

The chain joins TRBV29-1 to TRBJ2-2; D perhaps matches TRBD2 (5 bases). The receptor's source is a woman older than 75 with active or convalescent COVID-19. The source material was peripheral blood. The CDR3 reads CSVDGGSGGELFF. The CDR3 nucleotides read TGCAGCGTTGATGGAGGTTCGGGCGGGGAGCTGTTTTTT.